This is a list of T cell receptor beta chains from one sample in a study of OX40 agonist ivuxolimab in advanced cancers. TCRdb's table, derived via immunoSEQ multiplex PCR, lists solely in-frame clones and lacks some. The table records around 90,000 clones, about 87% of them present only once. This material consisted of CD4+ or CD8+ T cells sorted from blood, taken in a trial of the OX40 agonist ivuxolimab. These receptors were taken from an adult with an advanced solid tumor such as melanoma, head and neck, liver or kidney cancer. CDR3s include the opening cysteine and the closing phenylalanine or tryptophan. Each record gives: D gene, CDR3 length, J gene, V gene, clone size, CDR3 DNA, CDR3 protein. D genes are given only for firm matches. Clone size appears in some rows only: once, few, many, or a class for an expanded clone.

NA,13,TRBJ1-1,TRBV11-1,NA,TGTGCCAGCAGCGCGGTCTTTTACGGTGAAGCTTTCTTT,CASSAVFYGEAFF
TRBD2,16,TRBJ2-1,TRBV11-3,few,TGTGCCAGCAGCATCGGACTAGCGGGAGGTTCGAGTGAGCAGTTCTTC,CASSIGLAGGSSEQFF
NA,13,TRBJ2-3,TRBV19,NA,TGTGCCAGTCGCGTTGCTAGCACAGATACGCAGTATTTT,CASRVASTDTQYF
TRBD1,15,TRBJ1-5,TRBV9,NA,TGTGCCAGCAGCGCCGAGACAGGGGCGGACCAGCCCCAGCATTTT,CASSAETGADQPQHF
NA,14,TRBJ2-3,TRBV11-3,NA,TGTGCCAGCAGCCCCCCCAGGGGGGTGGATACGCAGTATTTT,CASSPPRGVDTQYF
TRBD2,18,TRBJ2-1,TRBV5-4,NA,TGTGCCAGTAGCTCAGGGACTAGCGGGACCAGCTCCTACAATGAGCAGTTCTTC,CASSSGTSGTSSYNEQFF
NA,13,TRBJ1-5,TRBV29-1,NA,TGCAGCGTTGGAGAGGGGCTATGGCAGCCCCAGCATTTT,CSVGEGLWQPQHF
NA,19,TRBJ2-1,TRBV18,NA,TGTGCCAGCTACCGACCGGGGACGACGCAGTCGATTACCTACAATGAGCAGTTCTTC,CASYRPGTTQSITYNEQFF
NA,14,TRBJ2-1,TRBV19,NA,TGTGCCAGTAGTAAACGAGAGGGGGGGGATGAGCAGTTCTTC,CASSKREGGDEQFF
TRBD1,15,TRBJ1-4,TRBV4-1,few,TGCGCCAGCAAGGTCTTAGGACAGGTGAATGAAAAACTGTTTTTT,CASKVLGQVNEKLFF
NA,15,TRBJ2-5,TRBV7-8,NA,TGTGCCAGCAGCTTAGAGGGAGGCCCCCGGGAGACCCAGTACTTC,CASSLEGGPRETQYF
NA,14,TRBJ1-2,TRBV18,NA,TGTGCCAGCTCACCACCGGGACGGAGCTATGGCTACACCTTC,CASSPPGRSYGYTF
NA,15,TRBJ2-7,TRBV7-3,NA,TGTGCCAGCAGCTTAACAGGAGGAATGTCCTACGAGCAGTACTTC,CASSLTGGMSYEQYF
NA,12,TRBJ2-1,TRBV28,NA,TGTGCCAGCAGTTGGGAGCTTTCTGAGCAGTTCTTC,CASSWELSEQFF
NA,13,TRBJ2-2,TRBV11-2,NA,TGTGCCAGCAGCAGGGAGAACACCGGGGAGCTGTTTTTT,CASSRENTGELFF
NA,14,TRBJ2-5,TRBV7-2,NA,TGTGCCAGCAGCCTGAAGGGAATCCAAGAGACCCAGTACTTC,CASSLKGIQETQYF
NA,16,TRBJ1-1,TRBV15,NA,TGTGCCACCAGCAGAGTTGCGGGGTTGGGGAACACTGAAGCTTTCTTT,CATSRVAGLGNTEAFF
NA,14,TRBJ1-5,TRBV9,NA,TGTGCCAGCAGCGTAGGTAGTGGCAATCAGCCCCAGCATTTT,CASSVGSGNQPQHF
TRBD1,12,TRBJ2-7,TRBV13,NA,TGTGCCAGCAGCTCGGGACAGTACGAGCAGTACTTC,CASSSGQYEQYF
TRBD1,13,TRBJ1-2,TRBV6-1,NA,TGTGCCAGCAGGGGACAGGCTAACTATGGCTACACCTTC,CASRGQANYGYTF
NA,12,TRBJ2-1,TRBV18,NA,TGTGCCAGCTCACCACGATCAAATGAGCAGTTCTTC,CASSPRSNEQFF
TRBD1,17,TRBJ2-3,TRBV15,NA,TGTGCCACCAGCAGGAGAAGAGGGGGCGAAAGCACAGATACGCAGTATTTT,CATSRRRGGESTDTQYF
NA,14,TRBJ2-5,TRBV28,NA,TGTGCCAGCAACCTACAGGGTTCCCAAGAGACCCAGTACTTC,CASNLQGSQETQYF
TRBD2,16,TRBJ2-1,TRBV15,NA,TGTGCCACCAGCAGAGACAGGGCTAGCGGGAAGGTTGAGCAGTTCTTC,CATSRDRASGKVEQFF